This T cell receptor beta chain is drawn from a study of blood T cell repertoires in COVID-19. A few counts support this clone. Authors' data handling: Estimates of nucleated cell counts were drawn from the amplification of reference gene primers. TCRdb's table, derived via immunoSEQ multiplex PCR, lists solely in-frame clones and lacks some. The DNA gave D and trimming, while V, J and clone size come from that table. The sample includes more than 200,000 clones, around 86% of them seen just once. In Seattle, patients joined the study during active infection and were tracked longitudinally. The CDR3 has 13 residues. Trimming took 6 bases from V and 6 from J, leaving 14 bases between them. CDR1 SGHTA and CDR2 FQGNSA come from the germline V gene.

The chain recombines TRBV7-2 with TRBJ1-1; possible D gene TRBD1, 6 bases. The sequenced material came from peripheral blood. The clonotype was recovered from a woman older than 75 with COVID-19, enrolled during active disease. CDR3 in DNA: TGTGCCAGCAGACAGGGTGGTAAGGCTGAAGCTTTCTTT. Protein: CASRQGGKAEAFF.